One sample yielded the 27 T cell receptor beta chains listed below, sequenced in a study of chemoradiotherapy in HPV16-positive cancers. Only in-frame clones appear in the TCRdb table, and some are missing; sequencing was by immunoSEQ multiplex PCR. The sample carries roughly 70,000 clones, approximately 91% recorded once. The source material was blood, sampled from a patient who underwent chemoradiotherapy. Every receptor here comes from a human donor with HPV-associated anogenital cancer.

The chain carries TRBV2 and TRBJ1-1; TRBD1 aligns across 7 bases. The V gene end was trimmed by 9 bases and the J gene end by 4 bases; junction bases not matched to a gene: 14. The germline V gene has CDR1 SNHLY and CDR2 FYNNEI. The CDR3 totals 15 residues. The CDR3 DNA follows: TGTGCCAGTTCAGACAGGGTGGCGCTGGGCACTGAAGCTTTCTTT. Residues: CASSDRVALGTEAFF.

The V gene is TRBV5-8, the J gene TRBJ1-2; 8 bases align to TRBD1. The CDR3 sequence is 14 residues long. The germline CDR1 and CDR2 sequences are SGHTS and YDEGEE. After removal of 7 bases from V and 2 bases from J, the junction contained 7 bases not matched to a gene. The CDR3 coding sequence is TGTGCCAGCCGGGACCGACAGGGGAACTATGGCTACACCTTC. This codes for CASRDRQGNYGYTF.

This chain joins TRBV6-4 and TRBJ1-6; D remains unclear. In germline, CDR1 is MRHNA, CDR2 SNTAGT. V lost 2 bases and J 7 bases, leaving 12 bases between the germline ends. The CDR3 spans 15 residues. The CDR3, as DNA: TGTGCCAGCAGTGACGGCAGGATGGGCAATTCACCCCTCCACTTT. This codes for CASSDGRMGNSPLHF.

Written as DNA, the CDR3 is TGTGCCAGCAGTCCCCAAGCGGGAGGGATCGCTGAGCAGTTCTTC. Amino acids: CASSPQAGGIAEQFF. The chain is built from TRBV28 and TRBJ2-1; the match to TRBD2 covers 10 bases. The CDR3 is 15 residues long. CDR1 is MDHEN and CDR2 is SYDVKM in the germline V gene. J was trimmed by 9 bases and V by 5 bases; bases with no gene match: 10.

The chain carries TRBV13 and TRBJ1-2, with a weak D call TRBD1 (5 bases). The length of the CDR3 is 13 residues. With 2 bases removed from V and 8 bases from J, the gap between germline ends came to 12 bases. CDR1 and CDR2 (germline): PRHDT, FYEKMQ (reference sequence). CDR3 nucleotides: TGTGCCAGCAGCTTAATTGGGGGTAGGGGCTACACCTTC. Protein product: CASSLIGGRGYTF. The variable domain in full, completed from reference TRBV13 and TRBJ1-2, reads AAGVIQSPRHLIKEKRETATLKCYPIPRHDTVYWYQQGPGQDPQFLISFYEKMQSDKGSIPDRFSAQQFSDYHSELNMSSLELGDSALYFCASSLIGGRGYTFGSGTRLTVV.

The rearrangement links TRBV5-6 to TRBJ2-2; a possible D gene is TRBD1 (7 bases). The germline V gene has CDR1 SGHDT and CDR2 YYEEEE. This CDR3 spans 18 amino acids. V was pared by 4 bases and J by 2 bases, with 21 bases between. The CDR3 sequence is CASSPMTGLATNTGELFF. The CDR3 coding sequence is TGTGCCAGCAGCCCCATGACAGGGCTAGCGACAAACACCGGGGAGCTGTTTTTT.

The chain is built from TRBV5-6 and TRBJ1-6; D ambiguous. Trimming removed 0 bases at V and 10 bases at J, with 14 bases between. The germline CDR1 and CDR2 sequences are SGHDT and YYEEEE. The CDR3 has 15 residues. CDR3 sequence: CASSLAPGVGSPLHF. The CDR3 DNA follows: TGTGCCAGCAGCTTGGCCCCCGGGGTAGGATCACCCCTCCACTTT.

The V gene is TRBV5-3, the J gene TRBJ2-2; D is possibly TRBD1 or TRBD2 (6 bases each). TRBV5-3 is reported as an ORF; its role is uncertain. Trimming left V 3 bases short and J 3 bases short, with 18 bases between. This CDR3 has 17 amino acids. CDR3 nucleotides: TGTGCCAGAAGCTCGCATGAGAGGGGGGCTTACACCGGGGAGCTGTTTTTT. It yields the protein CARSSHERGAYTGELFF.

The CDR3 nucleotides read TGTGCCAGCAGAGACGGGAGGGCATCAGGCAATGAGCAGTTCTTC. Translating gives CASRDGRASGNEQFF. The chain joins TRBV6-6 to TRBJ2-1; the match to TRBD2 covers 8 bases. Germline trimming cut 6 bases from V and 6 bases from J; bases unmatched to any gene: 10. This CDR3 region has 15 residues. From germline, CDR1 is MNHNY and CDR2 SVGAGI (reference sequence).

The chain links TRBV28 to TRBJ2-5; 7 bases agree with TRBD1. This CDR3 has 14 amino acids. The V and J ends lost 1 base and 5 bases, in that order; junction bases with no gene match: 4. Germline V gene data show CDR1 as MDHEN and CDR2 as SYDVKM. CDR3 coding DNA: TGTGCCAGCAGTTTATCAGGGGGTTTTGAGACCCAGTACTTC. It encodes CASSLSGGFETQYF.

Here the CDR3 DNA reads TGTGCCAGCAGTCCGACAGGGGCAACTAACTATGGCTACACCTTC. Amino acids: CASSPTGATNYGYTF. J is TRBJ1-2 and V is TRBV28; TRBD1 agrees at 8 bases. The CDR3 sequence is 15 residues long. Germline CDR1 MDHEN, CDR2 SYDVKM. V dropped 5 bases and J dropped 0; count of bases not matched to a gene: 5.

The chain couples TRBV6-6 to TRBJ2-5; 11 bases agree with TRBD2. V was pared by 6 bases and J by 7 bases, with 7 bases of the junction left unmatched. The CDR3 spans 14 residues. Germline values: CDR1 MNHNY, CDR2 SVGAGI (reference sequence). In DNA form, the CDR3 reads TGTGCCAGCAGACCCGGACTAGCGGGCGGGACCCAGTACTTC. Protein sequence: CASRPGLAGGTQYF.

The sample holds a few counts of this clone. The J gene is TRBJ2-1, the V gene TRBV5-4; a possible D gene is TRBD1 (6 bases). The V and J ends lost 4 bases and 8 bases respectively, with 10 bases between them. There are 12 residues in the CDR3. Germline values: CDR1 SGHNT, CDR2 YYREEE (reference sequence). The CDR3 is CASSGHRDEQFF. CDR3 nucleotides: TGTGCCAGCAGCGGACACAGGGATGAGCAGTTCTTC.

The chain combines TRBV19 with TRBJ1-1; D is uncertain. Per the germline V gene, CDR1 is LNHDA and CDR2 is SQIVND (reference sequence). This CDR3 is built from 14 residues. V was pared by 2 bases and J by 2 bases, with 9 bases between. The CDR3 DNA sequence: TGTGCCAGTAGTATACCGATTTCTAACACTGAAGCTTTCTTT. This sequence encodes CASSIPISNTEAFF. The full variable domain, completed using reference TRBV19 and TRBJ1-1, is DGGITQSPKYLFRKEGQNVTLSCEQNLNHDAMYWYRQDPGQGLRLIYYSQIVNDFQKGDIAEGYSVSREKKESFPLTVTSAQKNPTAFYLCASSIPISNTEAFFGQGTRLTVV.

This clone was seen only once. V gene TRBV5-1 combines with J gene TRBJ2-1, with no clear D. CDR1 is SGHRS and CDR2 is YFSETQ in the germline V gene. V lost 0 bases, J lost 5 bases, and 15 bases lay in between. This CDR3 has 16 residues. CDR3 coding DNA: TGCGCCAGCAGCTTGGCCCAGGAAACAAAGAACAATGAGCAGTTCTTC. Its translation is CASSLAQETKNNEQFF.

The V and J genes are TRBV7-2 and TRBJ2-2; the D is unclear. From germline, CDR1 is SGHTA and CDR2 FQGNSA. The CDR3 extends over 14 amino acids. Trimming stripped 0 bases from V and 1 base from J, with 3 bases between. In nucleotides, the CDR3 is TGTGCCAGCAGCTTAGCCGGGAACACCGGGGAGCTGTTTTTT. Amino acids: CASSLAGNTGELFF.

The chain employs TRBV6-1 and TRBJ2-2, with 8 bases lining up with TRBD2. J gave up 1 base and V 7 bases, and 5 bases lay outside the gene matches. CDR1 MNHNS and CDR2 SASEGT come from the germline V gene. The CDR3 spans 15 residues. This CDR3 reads CASIGGRMNTGELFF. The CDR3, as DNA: TGTGCCAGCATTGGCGGGAGGATGAACACCGGGGAGCTGTTTTTT.

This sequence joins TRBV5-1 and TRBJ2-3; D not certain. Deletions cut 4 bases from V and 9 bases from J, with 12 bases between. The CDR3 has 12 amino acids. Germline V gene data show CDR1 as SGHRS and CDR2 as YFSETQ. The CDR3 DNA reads TGCGCCAGCAGCCCCGCCACGAGCACGCAGTATTTT. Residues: CASSPATSTQYF.

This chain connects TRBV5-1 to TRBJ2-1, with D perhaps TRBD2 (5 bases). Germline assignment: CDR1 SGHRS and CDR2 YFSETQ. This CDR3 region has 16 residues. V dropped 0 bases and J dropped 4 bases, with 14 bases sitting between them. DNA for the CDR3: TGCGCCAGCAGCTTGGCCGGCGGGCCACAGTACAATGAGCAGTTCTTC. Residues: CASSLAGGPQYNEQFF.

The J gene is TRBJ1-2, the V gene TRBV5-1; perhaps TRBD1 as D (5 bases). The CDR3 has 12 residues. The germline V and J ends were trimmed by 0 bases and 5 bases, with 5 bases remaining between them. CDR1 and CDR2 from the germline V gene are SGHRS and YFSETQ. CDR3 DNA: TGCGCCAGCAGCTTGGCAGGGTATGGCTACACCTTC. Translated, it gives CASSLAGYGYTF.

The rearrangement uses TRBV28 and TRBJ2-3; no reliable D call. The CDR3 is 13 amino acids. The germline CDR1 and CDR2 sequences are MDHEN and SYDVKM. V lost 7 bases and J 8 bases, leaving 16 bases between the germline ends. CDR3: CASTGQRYLTQYF. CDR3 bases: TGTGCCAGCACGGGCCAAAGGTACCTTACGCAGTATTTT. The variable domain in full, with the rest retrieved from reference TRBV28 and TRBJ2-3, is DVKVTQSSRYLVKRTGEKVFLECVQDMDHENMFWYRQDPGLGLRLIYFSYDVKMKEKGDIPEGYSVSREKKERFSLILESASTNQTSMYLCASTGQRYLTQYFGPGTRLTVL.

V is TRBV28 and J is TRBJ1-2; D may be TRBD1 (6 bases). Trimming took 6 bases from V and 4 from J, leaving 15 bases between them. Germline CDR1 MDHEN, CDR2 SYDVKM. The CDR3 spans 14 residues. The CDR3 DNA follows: TGTGCCAGCAGAACCGAAGGACAGACCTATGGCTACACCTTC. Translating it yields CASRTEGQTYGYTF.

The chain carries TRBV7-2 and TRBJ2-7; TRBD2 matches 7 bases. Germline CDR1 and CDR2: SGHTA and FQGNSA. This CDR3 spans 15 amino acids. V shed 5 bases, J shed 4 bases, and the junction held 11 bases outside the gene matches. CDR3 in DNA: TGTGCCAGCAGCAAAAGCGGGGAGTTCCGGTACGAGCAGTACTTC. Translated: CASSKSGEFRYEQYF.

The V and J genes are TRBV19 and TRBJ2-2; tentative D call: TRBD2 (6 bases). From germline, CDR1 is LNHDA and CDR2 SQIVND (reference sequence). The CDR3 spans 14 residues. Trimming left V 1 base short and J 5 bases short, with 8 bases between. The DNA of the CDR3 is TGTGCCAGTAGTATAGGCGGGGTGACCGGGGAGCTGTTTTTT. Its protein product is CASSIGGVTGELFF. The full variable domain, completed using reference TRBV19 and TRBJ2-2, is DGGITQSPKYLFRKEGQNVTLSCEQNLNHDAMYWYRQDPGQGLRLIYYSQIVNDFQKGDIAEGYSVSREKKESFPLTVTSAQKNPTAFYLCASSIGGVTGELFFGEGSRLTVL.

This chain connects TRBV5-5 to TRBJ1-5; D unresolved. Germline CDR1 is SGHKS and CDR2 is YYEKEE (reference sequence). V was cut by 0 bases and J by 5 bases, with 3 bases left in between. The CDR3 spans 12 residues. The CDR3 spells CASSLGDQPQHF. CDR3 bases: TGTGCCAGCAGCTTGGGGGATCAGCCCCAGCATTTT.

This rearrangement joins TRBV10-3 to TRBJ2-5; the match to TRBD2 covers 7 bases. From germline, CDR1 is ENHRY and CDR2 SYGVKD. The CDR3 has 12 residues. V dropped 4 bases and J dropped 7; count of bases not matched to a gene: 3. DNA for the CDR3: TGTGCCATCAGTGCCCCGGGGGGGACCCAGTACTTC. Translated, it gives CAISAPGGTQYF.

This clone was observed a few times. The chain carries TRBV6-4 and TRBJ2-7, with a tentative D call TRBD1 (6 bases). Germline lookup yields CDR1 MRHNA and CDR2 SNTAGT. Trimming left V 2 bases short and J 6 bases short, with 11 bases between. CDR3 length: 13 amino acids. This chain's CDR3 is CASSDQGTGEQYF. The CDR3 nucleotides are TGTGCCAGCAGTGACCAGGGGACGGGCGAGCAGTACTTC.